These 10 T cell receptor beta chains originate from one sample sequenced in a study of naive and memory T cell subsets. Two oligonucleotides, mixed equimolar, formed the beta constant-region primer covering TRBC1 and TRBC2. Ligated cDNA was amplified by four rounds of PCR with nested alpha and beta constant-region primers and SP2. One entry per CDR3 protein, called by TCRdb with MiXCR from the UMI-ligation and nested PCR reads. The data hold some 110,000 distinct CDR3 sequences, with roughly 36% observed a single time. Sample: central memory CD4+ T cells from blood. These receptors came from a human donor in good health.

The chain carries TRBV5-1 and TRBJ2-1, with 9 nucleotides matching TRBD2. The CDR3 totals 20 residues. Germline CDR1 is SGHRS and CDR2 is YFSETQ. Germline trimming cut 0 bases from V and 5 bases from J; bases unmatched to any gene: 18. The CDR3 here is CASSLGRQGLAGGYHNEQFF. For the CDR3, the DNA is TGCGCCAGCAGCTTGGGTCGACAGGGTCTGGCGGGAGGGTATCACAATGAGCAGTTCTTC.

In this sample, this clonotype turned up a few times. This chain connects TRBV29-1 to TRBJ2-3, with unresolved D. Germline V CDR1 and CDR2: SQVTM, ANQGSEA. The CDR3 covers 11 residues. Trimming removed 5 bases from V and 2 bases from J, with 5 bases in between. CDR3 protein: CSVLLTDTQYF. CDR3 coding DNA: TGCAGCGTTCTCCTCACAGATACGCAGTATTTT.

The V and J genes are TRBV3-1 and TRBJ2-1; possibly TRBD2 for D (6 bases). Germline assignment: CDR1 LGHDT and CDR2 YNNKEL (reference sequence). Trimming stripped 7 bases from V and 6 bases from J, with 13 bases between. This CDR3 has 13 amino acids. CDR3 loop: CASKGTGGNEQFF. DNA of the CDR3: TGTGCCAGCAAGGGGACTGGGGGCAATGAGCAGTTCTTC.

This chain links TRBV28 with TRBJ2-1; D is perhaps TRBD2 (6 bases). Germline assignment: CDR1 MDHEN and CDR2 SYDVKM. The CDR3 is 15 amino acids. V was pared by 4 bases and J by 8 bases, with 18 bases between. The CDR3 DNA reads TGTGCCAGCAGTTCCAGGACGAACACGGGGGATGAGCAGTTCTTC. This codes for CASSSRTNTGDEQFF.

The sample holds a few counts of this clonotype. V gene TRBV6-6 combines with J gene TRBJ2-7; maybe TRBD1 (5 bases). Per the germline V gene, CDR1 is MNHNY and CDR2 is SVGAGI (reference sequence). Trimming stripped 6 bases from V and 0 bases from J, with 21 bases between. The CDR3 is 17 residues long. This CDR3 reads CASRPRSAYRSSYEQYF. The DNA of the CDR3 is TGTGCCAGCAGACCCAGGAGTGCCTACAGGAGCTCCTACGAGCAGTACTTC.

The V gene is TRBV2, the J gene TRBJ2-3, with no clear D. The CDR3 loop spans 15 amino acids. The germline V gene has CDR1 SNHLY and CDR2 FYNNEI. Trimming left V 7 bases short and J 1 base short, with 15 bases between. Here the CDR3 DNA reads TGTGCCAGCAAGGTGGGCGCCGACGGCACAGATACGCAGTATTTT. It codes for CASKVGADGTDTQYF.

This clonotype was found a few times. The gene calls are TRBV2 and TRBJ2-7, with D perhaps matching TRBD2 (7 bases). The CDR3 runs 11 residues. Germline assignment: CDR1 SNHLY and CDR2 FYNNEI. V lost 6 bases, J lost 7 bases, and 10 bases lay in between. DNA of the CDR3: TGTGCCAGCAGAGAGGGGGGGGAGCAGTACTTC. It codes for CASREGGEQYF.

The gene calls are TRBV12-3 or TRBV12-4 and TRBJ1-4, with D hard to call. V was cut by 6 bases and J by 4 bases, with 12 bases left in between. The CDR3 is made up of 14 amino acids. CDR3 sequence reads: CASRLDGGNEKLFF. DNA for the CDR3: TGTGCCAGCAGACTTGACGGCGGTAATGAAAAACTGTTTTTT.

The chain couples TRBV15 to TRBJ2-1; 9 bases agree with TRBD2. CDR1 and CDR2 from the germline V gene are LNHNV and YYDKDF (reference sequence). Germline trimming cut 6 bases from V and 5 bases from J; bases unmatched to any gene: 5. The CDR3 is 14 amino acids. DNA of the CDR3: TGTGCCACCAGGAGACTAGCGGTAAACAATGAGCAGTTCTTC. Its translation: CATRRLAVNNEQFF.

A single count supports this clonotype. The chain links TRBV6-1 to TRBJ2-7, with TRBD2 matching 8 bases. Germline CDR1 reads MNHNS; CDR2 reads SASEGT. The junction had 5 bases not matched to a gene; V was cut back by 2 bases and J by 2 bases. The CDR3 runs 15 residues. The chain's CDR3 is CASSEWGTRAYEQYF. The CDR3 DNA reads TGTGCCAGCAGTGAATGGGGGACTAGAGCCTACGAGCAGTACTTC.